The sequence of this T cell receptor (beta chain) was determined in a study of T-cell memory formation after mild COVID-19. A note on this clonotype: One end of the junction does not line up with germline, which may come from a read error.

One entry per CDR3 protein results from TCRdb running MiXCR on the 5' RACE reads. In the table there are 200,000 to 250,000 distinct CDR3 sequences, roughly 30% of which are singletons. The CDR3 contains 12 residues. Germline V gives CDR1 LNHNV, CDR2 YYDKDF (reference sequence). The source is an adult woman who had mild COVID-19 (a few samples of this study predate the infection). Cell type and time point are not known. The sample was PBMCs or a T cell subset sorted from them (not recorded which). The rearrangement joins TRBV15 to TRBJ2-5, with D possibly matching TRBD2 (5 bases). As DNA, the CDR3 is TGTGCCACCAGCAGAGATGATACAAGAGGGTTCTTC. This codes for CATSRDDTRGFF.